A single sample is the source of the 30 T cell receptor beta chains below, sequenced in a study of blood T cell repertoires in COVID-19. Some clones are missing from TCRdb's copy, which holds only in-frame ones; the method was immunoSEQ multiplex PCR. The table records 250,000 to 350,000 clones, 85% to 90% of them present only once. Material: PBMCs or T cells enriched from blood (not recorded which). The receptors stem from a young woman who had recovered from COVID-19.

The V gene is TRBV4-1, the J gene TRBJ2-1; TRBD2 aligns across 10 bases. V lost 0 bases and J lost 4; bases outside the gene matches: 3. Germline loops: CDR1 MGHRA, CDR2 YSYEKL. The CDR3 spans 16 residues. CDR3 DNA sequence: TGCGCCAGCAGCCAAGACGGGACTAGCGCGTACAATGAGCAGTTCTTC. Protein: CASSQDGTSAYNEQFF.

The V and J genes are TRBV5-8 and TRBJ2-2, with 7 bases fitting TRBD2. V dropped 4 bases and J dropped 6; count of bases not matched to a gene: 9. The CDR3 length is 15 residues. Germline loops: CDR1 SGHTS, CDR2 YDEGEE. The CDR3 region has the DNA TGTGCCAGCAGCCCTGGGGCGGGAGTGGCCGGGGAGCTGTTTTTT. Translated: CASSPGAGVAGELFF.

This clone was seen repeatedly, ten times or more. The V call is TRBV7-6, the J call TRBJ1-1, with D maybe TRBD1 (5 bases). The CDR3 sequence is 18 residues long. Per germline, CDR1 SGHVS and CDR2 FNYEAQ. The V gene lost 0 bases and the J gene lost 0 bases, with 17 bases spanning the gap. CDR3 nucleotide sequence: TGTGCCAGCAGCTTAGCGCGGGACGGACTGGATGTGAACACTGAAGCTTTCTTT. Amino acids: CASSLARDGLDVNTEAFF.

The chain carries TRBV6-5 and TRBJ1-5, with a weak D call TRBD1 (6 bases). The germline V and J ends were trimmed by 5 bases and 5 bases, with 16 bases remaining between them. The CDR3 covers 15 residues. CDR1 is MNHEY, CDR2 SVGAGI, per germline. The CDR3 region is CASSRGTRPHQPQHF. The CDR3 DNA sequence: TGTGCCAGCAGTCGAGGGACAAGGCCCCATCAGCCCCAGCATTTT.

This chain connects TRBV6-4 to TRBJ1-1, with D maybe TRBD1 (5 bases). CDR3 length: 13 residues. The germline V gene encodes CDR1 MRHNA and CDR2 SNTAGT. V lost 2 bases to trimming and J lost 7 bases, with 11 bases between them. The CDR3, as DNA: TGTGCCAGCAGTGACGGGGGAGGGAGTGAAGCTTTCTTT. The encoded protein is CASSDGGGSEAFF.

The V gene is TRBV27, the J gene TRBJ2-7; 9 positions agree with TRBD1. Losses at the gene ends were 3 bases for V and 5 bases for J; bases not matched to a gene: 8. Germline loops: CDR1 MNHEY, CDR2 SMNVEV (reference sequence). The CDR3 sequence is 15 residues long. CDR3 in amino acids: CASSFGVTGGDEQYF. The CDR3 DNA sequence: TGTGCCAGCAGTTTTGGGGTGACAGGGGGGGACGAGCAGTACTTC.

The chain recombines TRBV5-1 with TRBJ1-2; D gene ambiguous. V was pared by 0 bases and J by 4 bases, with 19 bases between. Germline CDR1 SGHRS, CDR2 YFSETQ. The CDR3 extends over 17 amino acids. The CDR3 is CASSLDVGGDGSYGYTF. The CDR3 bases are TGCGCCAGCAGCTTGGATGTGGGTGGTGACGGGTCCTATGGCTACACCTTC. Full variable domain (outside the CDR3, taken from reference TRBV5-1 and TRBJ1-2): KAGVTQTPRYLIKTRGQQVTLSCSPISGHRSVSWYQQTPGQGLQFLFEYFSETQRNKGNFPGRFSGRQFSNSRSEMNVSTLELGDSALYLCASSLDVGGDGSYGYTFGSGTRLTVV.

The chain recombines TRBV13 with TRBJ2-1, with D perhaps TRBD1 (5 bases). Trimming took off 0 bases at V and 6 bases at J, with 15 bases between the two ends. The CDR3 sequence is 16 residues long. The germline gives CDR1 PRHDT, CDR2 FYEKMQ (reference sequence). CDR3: CASSLGGPASANEQFF. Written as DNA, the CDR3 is TGTGCCAGCAGCTTAGGGGGGCCCGCCTCGGCCAATGAGCAGTTCTTC.

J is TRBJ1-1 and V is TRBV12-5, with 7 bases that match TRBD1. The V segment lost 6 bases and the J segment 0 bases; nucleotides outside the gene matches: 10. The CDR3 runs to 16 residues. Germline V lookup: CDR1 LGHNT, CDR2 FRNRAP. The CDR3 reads CASGPGTETVNTEAFF. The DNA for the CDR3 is TGTGCTAGTGGCCCCGGGACAGAGACCGTGAACACTGAAGCTTTCTTT.

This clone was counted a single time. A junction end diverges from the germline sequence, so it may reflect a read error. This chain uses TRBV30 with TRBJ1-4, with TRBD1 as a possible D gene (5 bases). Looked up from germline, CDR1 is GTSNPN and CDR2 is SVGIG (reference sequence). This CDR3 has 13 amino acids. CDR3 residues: CAWSVLGQGVFLF. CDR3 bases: TGTGCCTGGAGTGTACTGGGTCAGGGTGTCTTCCTTTTT.

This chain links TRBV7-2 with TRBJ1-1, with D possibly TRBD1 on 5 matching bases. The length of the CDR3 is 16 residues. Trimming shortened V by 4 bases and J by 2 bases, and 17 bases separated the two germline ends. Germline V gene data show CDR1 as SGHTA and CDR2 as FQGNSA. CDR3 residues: CASSSLRTFLNTEAFF. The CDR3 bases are TGTGCCAGCAGCTCCCTCCGGACATTTCTAAACACTGAAGCTTTCTTT.

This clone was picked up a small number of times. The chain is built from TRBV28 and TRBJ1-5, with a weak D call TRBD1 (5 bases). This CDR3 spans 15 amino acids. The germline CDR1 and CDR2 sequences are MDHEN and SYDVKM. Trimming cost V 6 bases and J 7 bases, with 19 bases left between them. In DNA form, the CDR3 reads TGTGCCAGCAGGGGCTCAGGGAGGCGTCTGCAGCCCCAGCATTTT. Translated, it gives CASRGSGRRLQPQHF.

This CDR3 is CASSFGLGRAKNIQYF. The CDR3 DNA is TGTGCCAGCAGCTTCGGCTTGGGGCGGGCCAAAAACATTCAGTACTTC. The rearrangement uses TRBV7-2 and TRBJ2-4; possible D gene TRBD1, 5 bases. The CDR3 extends over 16 amino acids. V was shortened by 3 bases and J by 1 base, with 13 bases between the two germline ends. CDR1 is SGHTA and CDR2 is FQGNSA in the germline V gene.

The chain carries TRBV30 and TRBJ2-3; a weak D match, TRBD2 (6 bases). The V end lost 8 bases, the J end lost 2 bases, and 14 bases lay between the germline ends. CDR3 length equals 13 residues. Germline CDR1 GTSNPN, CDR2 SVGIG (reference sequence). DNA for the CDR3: TGTGCCAGAAACGGGGGAAACACAGATACGCAGTATTTT. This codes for CARNGGNTDTQYF.

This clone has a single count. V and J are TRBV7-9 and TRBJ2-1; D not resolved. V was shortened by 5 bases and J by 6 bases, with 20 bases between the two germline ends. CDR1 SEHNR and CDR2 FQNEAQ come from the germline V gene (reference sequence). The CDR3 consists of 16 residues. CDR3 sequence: CASSKGPRLTGNEQFF. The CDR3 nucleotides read TGTGCCAGCAGCAAAGGGCCTCGGCTGACGGGCAATGAGCAGTTCTTC.

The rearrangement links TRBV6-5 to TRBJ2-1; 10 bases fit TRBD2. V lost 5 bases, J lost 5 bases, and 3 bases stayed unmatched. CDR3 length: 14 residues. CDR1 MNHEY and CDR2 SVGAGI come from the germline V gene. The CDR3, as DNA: TGTGCCAGCAGTCCCCTAGCGGGAGACAATGAGCAGTTCTTC. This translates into CASSPLAGDNEQFF.

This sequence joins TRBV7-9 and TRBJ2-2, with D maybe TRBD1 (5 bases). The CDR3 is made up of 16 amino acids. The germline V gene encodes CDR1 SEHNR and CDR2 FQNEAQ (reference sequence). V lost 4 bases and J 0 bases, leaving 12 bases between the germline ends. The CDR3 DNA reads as TGTGCCAGCAGCTCTCAGGGTAAATCGAACACCGGGGAGCTGTTTTTT. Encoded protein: CASSSQGKSNTGELFF.

CDR3 region: CASSLVQGFNEQFF. The DNA for the CDR3 is TGTGCCAGCAGCTTGGTTCAGGGGTTCAATGAGCAGTTCTTC. The chain carries TRBV5-4 and TRBJ2-1, with a weak D call TRBD1 (6 bases). The germline V and J ends were trimmed by 0 bases and 6 bases, with 10 bases remaining between them. This CDR3 has 14 residues. Germline lookup yields CDR1 SGHNT and CDR2 YYREEE (reference sequence).

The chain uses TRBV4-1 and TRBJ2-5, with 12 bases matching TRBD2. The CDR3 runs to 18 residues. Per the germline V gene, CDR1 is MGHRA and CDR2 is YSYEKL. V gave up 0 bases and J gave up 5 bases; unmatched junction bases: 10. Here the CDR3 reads CASSQDPLAGGPLETQYF. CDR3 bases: TGCGCCAGCAGCCAAGACCCCCTAGCGGGAGGGCCTCTGGAGACCCAGTACTTC.

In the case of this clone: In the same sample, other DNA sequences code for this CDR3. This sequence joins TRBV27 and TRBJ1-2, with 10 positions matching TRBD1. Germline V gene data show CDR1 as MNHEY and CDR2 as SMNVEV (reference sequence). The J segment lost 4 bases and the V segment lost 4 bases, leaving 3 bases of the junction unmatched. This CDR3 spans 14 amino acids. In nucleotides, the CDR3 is TGTGCCAGCAGTTCCGGGACAGGGGTCTATGGCTACACCTTC. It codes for CASSSGTGVYGYTF.

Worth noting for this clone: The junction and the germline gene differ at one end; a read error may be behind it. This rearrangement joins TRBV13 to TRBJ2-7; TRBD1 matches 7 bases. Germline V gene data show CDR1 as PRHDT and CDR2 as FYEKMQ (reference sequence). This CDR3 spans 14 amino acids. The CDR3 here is CASSLGGSTYEQYF. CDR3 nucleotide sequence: TGTGCCAGCAGCCTAGGGGGCTCAACCTACGAGCAGTACTTC. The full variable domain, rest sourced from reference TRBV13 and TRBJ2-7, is AAGVIQSPRHLIKEKRETATLKCYPIPRHDTVYWYQQGPGQDPQFLISFYEKMQSDKGSIPDRFSAQQFSDYHSELNMSSLELGDSALYFCASSLGGSTYEQYFGPGTRLTVT.

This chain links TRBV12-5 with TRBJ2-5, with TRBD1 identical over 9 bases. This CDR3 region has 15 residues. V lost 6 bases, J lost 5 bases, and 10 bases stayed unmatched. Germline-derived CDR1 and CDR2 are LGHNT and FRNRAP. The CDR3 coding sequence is TGTGCTAGTGGAGCCCCCGGGACAGGGAGCGAGACCCAGTACTTC. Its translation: CASGAPGTGSETQYF.

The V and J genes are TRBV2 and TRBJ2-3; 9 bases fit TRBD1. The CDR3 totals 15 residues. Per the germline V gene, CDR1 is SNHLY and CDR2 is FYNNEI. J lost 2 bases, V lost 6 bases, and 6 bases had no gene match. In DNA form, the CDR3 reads TGTGCCAGCAGAAGAACAGGGGGCTACACAGATACGCAGTATTTT. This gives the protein CASRRTGGYTDTQYF.

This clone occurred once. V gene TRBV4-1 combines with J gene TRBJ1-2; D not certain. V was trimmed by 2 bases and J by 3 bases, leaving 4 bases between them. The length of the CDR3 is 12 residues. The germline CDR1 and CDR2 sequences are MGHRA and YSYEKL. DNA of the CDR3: TGCGCCAGCAGCCAAAGCGACTATGGCTACACCTTC. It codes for CASSQSDYGYTF.

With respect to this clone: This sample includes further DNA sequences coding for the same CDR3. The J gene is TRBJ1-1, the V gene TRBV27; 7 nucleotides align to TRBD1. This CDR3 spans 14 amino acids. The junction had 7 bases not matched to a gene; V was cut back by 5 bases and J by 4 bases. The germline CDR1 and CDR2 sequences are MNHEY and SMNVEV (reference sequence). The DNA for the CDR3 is TGTGCCAGCAGTGTCGACAGGGTCGGCACTGAAGCTTTCTTT. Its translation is CASSVDRVGTEAFF.

Here the CDR3 reads CASSPLGGLASNNEQFF. The DNA of the CDR3 is TGTGCCAGCAGCCCCCTAGGGGGACTAGCGTCTAACAATGAGCAGTTCTTC. The chain links TRBV11-2 to TRBJ2-1; 10 nucleotides align to TRBD2. Per the germline V gene, CDR1 is SGHAT and CDR2 is FQNNGV. V was clipped by 5 bases and J by 5 bases; unmatched bases: 12. The CDR3 is made up of 17 amino acids.

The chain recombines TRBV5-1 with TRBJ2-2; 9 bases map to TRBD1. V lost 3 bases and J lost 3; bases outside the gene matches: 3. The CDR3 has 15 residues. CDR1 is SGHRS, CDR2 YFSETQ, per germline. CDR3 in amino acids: CASSSWTGDTGELFF. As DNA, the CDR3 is TGCGCCAGCAGCTCCTGGACAGGGGACACCGGGGAGCTGTTTTTT.

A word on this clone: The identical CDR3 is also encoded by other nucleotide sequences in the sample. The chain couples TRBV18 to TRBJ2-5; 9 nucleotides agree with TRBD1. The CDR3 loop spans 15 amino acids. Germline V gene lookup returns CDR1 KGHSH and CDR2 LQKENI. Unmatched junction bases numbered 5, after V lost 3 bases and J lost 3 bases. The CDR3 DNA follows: TGTGCCAGCTCACCGCCGGGACAGGGAAAAGAGACCCAGTACTTC. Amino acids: CASSPPGQGKETQYF.

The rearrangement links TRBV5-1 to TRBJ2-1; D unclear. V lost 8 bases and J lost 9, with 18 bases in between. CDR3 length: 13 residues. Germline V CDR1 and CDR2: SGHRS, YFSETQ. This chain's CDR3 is CASLRYGSGEQFF. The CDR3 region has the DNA TGCGCCAGTCTTAGATACGGGTCGGGTGAGCAGTTCTTC.

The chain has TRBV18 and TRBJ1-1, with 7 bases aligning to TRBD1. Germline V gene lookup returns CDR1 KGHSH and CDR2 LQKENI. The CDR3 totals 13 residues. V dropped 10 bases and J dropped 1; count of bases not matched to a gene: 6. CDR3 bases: TGTGCCAACACCAGGGGGGAGAACACTGAAGCTTTCTTT. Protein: CANTRGENTEAFF.